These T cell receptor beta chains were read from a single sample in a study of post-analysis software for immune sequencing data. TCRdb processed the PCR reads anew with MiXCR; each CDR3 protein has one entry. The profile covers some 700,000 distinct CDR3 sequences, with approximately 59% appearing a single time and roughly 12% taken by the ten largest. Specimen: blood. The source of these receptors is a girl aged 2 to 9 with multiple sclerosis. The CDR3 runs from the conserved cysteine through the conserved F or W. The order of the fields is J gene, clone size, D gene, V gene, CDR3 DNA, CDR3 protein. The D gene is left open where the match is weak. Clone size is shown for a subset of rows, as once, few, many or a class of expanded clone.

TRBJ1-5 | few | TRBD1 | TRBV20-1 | TGCAGTGCTAGAGATGACAGGGGTTTCAATCAGCCCCAGCATTTT | CSARDDRGFNQPQHF
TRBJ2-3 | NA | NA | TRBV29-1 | TGCAGCGTTGCCATTCCCCCCGTGGGCACAGATACGCAGTATTTT | CSVAIPPVGTDTQYF
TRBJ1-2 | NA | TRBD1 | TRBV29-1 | TGCAGCGTTGATCTCAGGGGGAAAAACCCCTATGGCTACACCTTC | CSVDLRGKNPYGYTF
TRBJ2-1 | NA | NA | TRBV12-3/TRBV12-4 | TGTGCCAGCAGGGATGACAGCAATGAGCAGTTCTTC | CASRDDSNEQFF
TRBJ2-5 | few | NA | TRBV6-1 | TGTGCCAGCAGTGAATGGGGAACAGGTGCGGAGACCCAGTACTTC | CASSEWGTGAETQYF
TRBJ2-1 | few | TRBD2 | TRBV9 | TGTGCCAGCAGCGACCAGGGACTAGCGGGCCCGGGCCGTAAGTTCTTC | CASSDQGLAGPGRKFF
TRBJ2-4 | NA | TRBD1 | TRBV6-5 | TGTGCCAGCAGGGTAGGACAGGACGCCATTCAGTACTTC | CASRVGQDAIQYF
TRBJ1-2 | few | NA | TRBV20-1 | TGCAGTATCCAAACGAACTATGGCTACACCTTC | CSIQTNYGYTF
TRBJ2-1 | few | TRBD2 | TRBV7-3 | TGTGCCAGCAGCTGGGGACTAGCCAATGAGCAGTTCTTC | CASSWGLANEQFF
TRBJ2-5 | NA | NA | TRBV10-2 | TGCGCCAGCAGTGAGTCGACTACCTTGTACCAAGAGACCCAGTACTTC | CASSESTTLYQETQYF
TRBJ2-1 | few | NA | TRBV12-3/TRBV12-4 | TGTGCCAGCAGCCTCCAGCCCAATGAGCAGTTCTTC | CASSLQPNEQFF
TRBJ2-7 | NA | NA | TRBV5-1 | TGCGCCAGCAGCCCGCAGACGAGACAGCCCTGGAGGGAGCAGTACTTC | CASSPQTRQPWREQYF
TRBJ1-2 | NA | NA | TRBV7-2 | TGTGCCAGCAGCTTACGACAGGCTCGAGGCTACACCTTC | CASSLRQARGYTF
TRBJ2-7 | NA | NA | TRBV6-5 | TGTGCCAGCAGTTATTACGAGACTAGGTCGAGCGAGCAGTACTTC | CASSYYETRSSEQYF
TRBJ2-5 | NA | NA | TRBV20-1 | TGCAGTGCTAGTGCGGGAGCCGGACAGGAGACCCAGTACTTC | CSASAGAGQETQYF
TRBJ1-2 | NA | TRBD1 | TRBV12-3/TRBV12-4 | TGTGCCAGCAGGGGACAGCCTAACTATGGCTACACCTTC | CASRGQPNYGYTF
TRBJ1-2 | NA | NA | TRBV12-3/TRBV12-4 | TGTGCCAGCAGTTTACCCCAGGGAGGTATCCCATATGGCTACACCTTC | CASSLPQGGIPYGYTF
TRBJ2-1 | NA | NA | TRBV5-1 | TGCGCCAGCAGCTTGGGGGTACAGAATGAGCAGTTCTTC | CASSLGVQNEQFF
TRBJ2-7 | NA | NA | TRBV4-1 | TGCGCCAGCAGCCAAGAGCCAGTCAGCCACGAGCAGTACTTC | CASSQEPVSHEQYF
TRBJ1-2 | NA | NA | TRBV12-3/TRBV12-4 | TGTGCCAGCCTCACCGGGGGATATGGCTACACCTTC | CASLTGGYGYTF
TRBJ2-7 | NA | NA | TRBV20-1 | TGCAGTGCTTTTCTAGTCAACGAGCAGTACTTC | CSAFLVNEQYF
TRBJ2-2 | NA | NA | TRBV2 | TGTGCCAGCAGTGAAGACGGGGAGCTGTTTTTT | CASSEDGELFF
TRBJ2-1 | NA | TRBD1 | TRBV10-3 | TGTGCCATCAGTGAGTCGGCTCCGGGACAGGGAGTCTACAATGAGCAGTTCTTC | CAISESAPGQGVYNEQFF
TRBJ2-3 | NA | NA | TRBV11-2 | TGTGCCAGCACTCCGCAAGTGTTAGAAACAGATACGCAGTATTTT | CASTPQVLETDTQYF
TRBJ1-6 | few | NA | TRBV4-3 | TGCGCCAGCAGCCAAGATACGGGGAGCTCCTATAATTCACCCCTCCACTTT | CASSQDTGSSYNSPLHF
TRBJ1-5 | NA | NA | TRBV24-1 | TGTGCCACCGGCCCCACGGGACCCCAGCATTTT | CATGPTGPQHF
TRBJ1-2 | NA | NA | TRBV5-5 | TGTGCCAGCAGCTTGGTCCCGGGGTCAGAGAACTATGGCTACACCTTC | CASSLVPGSENYGYTF
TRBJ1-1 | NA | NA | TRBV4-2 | TGTGCCAGCGGGCGTGTGGGGGTGACTGAAGCTTTCTTT | CASGRVGVTEAFF
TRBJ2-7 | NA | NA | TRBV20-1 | TGCAGTGCTAGATCGGGACTGGATACCTACGAGCAGTACTTC | CSARSGLDTYEQYF
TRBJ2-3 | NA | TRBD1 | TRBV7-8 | TGTGCCAGCAGCTTAGCGCCTACTGGGGACAGGGTTACAGATACGCAGTATTTT | CASSLAPTGDRVTDTQYF
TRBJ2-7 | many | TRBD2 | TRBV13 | TGTGCCAGCAGCTCCGGGACTAGCTACGAGCAGTACTTC | CASSSGTSYEQYF
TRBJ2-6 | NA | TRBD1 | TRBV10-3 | TGTGCCATCAGCGGACAGGGGGGGGCCAACGTCCTGACTTTC | CAISGQGGANVLTF
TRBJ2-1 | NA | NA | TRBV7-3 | TGTGCCAGCACACCGGGACTCGGCAATGAGCAGTTCTTC | CASTPGLGNEQFF
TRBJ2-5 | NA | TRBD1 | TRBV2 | TGTGCCAGCAGTGGGACAGGGATAACAGAGACCCAGTACTTC | CASSGTGITETQYF
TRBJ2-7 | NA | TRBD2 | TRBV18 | TGTGCCAGCTCACCACCGAGCGGGGGCTCCTACGAGCAGTACTTC | CASSPPSGGSYEQYF
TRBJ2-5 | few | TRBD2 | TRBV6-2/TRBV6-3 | TGTGCCAGCAGCGACGGGGTGGCGGGGGACCAAGAGACCCAGTACTTC | CASSDGVAGDQETQYF
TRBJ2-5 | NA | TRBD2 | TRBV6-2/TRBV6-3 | TGTGCCAGCAGGGCCCCCGGGACTAGCGGCCAAGAGACCCAGTACTTC | CASRAPGTSGQETQYF
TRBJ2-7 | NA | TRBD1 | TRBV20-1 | TGCAGTGCTAGGACAGGGGGGTTTGTATACGAGCAGTACTTC | CSARTGGFVYEQYF
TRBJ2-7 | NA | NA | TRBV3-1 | TGTGCCAGCAGCCAAGTCGCCGGGGTCTACGAGCAGTACTTC | CASSQVAGVYEQYF
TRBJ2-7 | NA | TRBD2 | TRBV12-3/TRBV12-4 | TGTGCCAGCAGTCCGCGCCCTAGACTAGCGGGTTCCTACGAGCAGTACTTT | CASSPRPRLAGSYEQYF
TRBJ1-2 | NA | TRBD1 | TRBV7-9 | TGTGCCAGCAGGCGAGACAGGGGAAGTCACGGCTACACCTTC | CASRRDRGSHGYTF
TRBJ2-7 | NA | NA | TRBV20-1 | TGCAGTGCCGCCCGTTCCGGGACATACTCCTACGAGCAGTACTTC | CSAARSGTYSYEQYF
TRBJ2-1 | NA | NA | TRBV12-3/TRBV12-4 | TGTGCCAGCAGTACTAGGGGGGGGGCTCTGGGCAATGAGCAGTTCTTC | CASSTRGGALGNEQFF
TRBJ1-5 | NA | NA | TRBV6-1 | TGTGCCAGCAGTGCCCAGGGGAGTCAGCCCCAGCATTTT | CASSAQGSQPQHF
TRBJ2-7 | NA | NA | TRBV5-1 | TGCGCCAGCAGCTCTACGACAGGTCGCTACGAGCAGTACTTC | CASSSTTGRYEQYF
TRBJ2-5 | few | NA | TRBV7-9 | TGTGCCAGCAGCTCGGCGGAAAGGACCCAGTACTTC | CASSSAERTQYF
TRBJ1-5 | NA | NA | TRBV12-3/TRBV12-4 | TGTGCCAGCAGTTTTTGGGTTACTAATCAGCCCCAGCATTTT | CASSFWVTNQPQHF
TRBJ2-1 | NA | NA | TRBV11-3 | TGTGCCAGCAAAGGACGGGACTACAATGAGCAGTTCTTC | CASKGRDYNEQFF
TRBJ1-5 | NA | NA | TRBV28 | TGTGCCAGCGGCACCGGGACGGGTTATAGCAATCAGCCCCAGCATTTT | CASGTGTGYSNQPQHF
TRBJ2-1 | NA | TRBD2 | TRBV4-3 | TGCGCCAGCAGCCTACCCCATACGGGGGGTCCCTCCTACAATGAGCAGTTCTTC | CASSLPHTGGPSYNEQFF
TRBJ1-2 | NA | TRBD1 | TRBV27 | TGTGCCAGCAGATCCGGGACAGGGTTTGGCTACACCTTC | CASRSGTGFGYTF
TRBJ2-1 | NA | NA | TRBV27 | TGTGCCAGCAGAGGCCGGGACTTCTACAATGAGCAGTTCTTC | CASRGRDFYNEQFF
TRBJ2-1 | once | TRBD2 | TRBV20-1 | TGCAGAGCCCTCGGGGAGGGATCTAACAATGAGCAGTTCTTC | CRALGEGSNNEQFF
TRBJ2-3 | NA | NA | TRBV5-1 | TGCGCCAGCAGCCTCTTGACCACCACGGAACACGCAGATACGCAGTATTTT | CASSLLTTTEHADTQYF